This entry describes one TCR beta chain. The sample originates from a study of human T cells and chemical hapten exposure. The time point here: pre-sensitization, week 0. Described treatment: therapeutic diphenylcyclopropenone sensitization with weekly scalp DPC. TCRdb analysed the RACE reads with MiXCR anew, one entry per CDR3 protein. This table holds fewer than 300,000 distinct CDR3 sequences, about 8.1% found once. The specimen comprised whole blood, sampled in connection with sensitization to the hapten diphenylcyclopropenone (DPC). The TCR sequence derives from a woman between 35 and 50 years old with alopecia areata. Some clones in this sample may be carry-over from other donors' samples.

CDR3 bases: TGTGCCAGCAGCCGTCCGGGAAACACAGATACGCAGTATTTT. Translating gives CASSRPGNTDTQYF. J is TRBJ2-3 and V is TRBV7-2, with D perhaps TRBD2 (5 bases). CDR3 length equals 14 residues. Germline V CDR1 and CDR2: SGHTA, FQGNSA. V lost 5 bases to trimming and J lost 2 bases, with 11 bases between them.